The T cell receptor beta chain under discussion was sequenced for a study of OX40 agonist ivuxolimab in advanced cancers. Looking at the study overall: Ivuxolimab, an agonistic anti-OX40 (CD134) antibody, was given to patients. Participants could have had prior anti-PD-1, anti-PD-L1 or anti-CTLA-4 therapy, and approximately 40% had some.

Study-wide findings and caveats: Determination of antigen specificity was not performed for the expanded peripheral T cells.

Notes on this clone: The antigen remains unidentified.

V was trimmed by 1 base and J by 10 bases, leaving 12 bases between them. The CDR3 consists of 14 residues. CDR1 is SGHDT, CDR2 YYEEEE, per germline. Only in-frame clones appear in the TCRdb table, and some are missing; sequencing was by immunoSEQ multiplex PCR. The sample has about 64,000 clones, over 65% seen once. The specimen comprised CD4+ or CD8+ T cells sorted from blood, sampled in a trial of the OX40 agonist ivuxolimab. The J gene is TRBJ1-6, the V gene TRBV5-6; D ambiguous. This clonotype was sampled from an adult with an advanced solid tumor such as melanoma, head and neck, liver or kidney cancer. CDR3: CASSLRVVGSPLHF. As DNA, the CDR3 is TGTGCCAGCAGCTTGAGGGTAGTCGGATCACCCCTCCACTTT.